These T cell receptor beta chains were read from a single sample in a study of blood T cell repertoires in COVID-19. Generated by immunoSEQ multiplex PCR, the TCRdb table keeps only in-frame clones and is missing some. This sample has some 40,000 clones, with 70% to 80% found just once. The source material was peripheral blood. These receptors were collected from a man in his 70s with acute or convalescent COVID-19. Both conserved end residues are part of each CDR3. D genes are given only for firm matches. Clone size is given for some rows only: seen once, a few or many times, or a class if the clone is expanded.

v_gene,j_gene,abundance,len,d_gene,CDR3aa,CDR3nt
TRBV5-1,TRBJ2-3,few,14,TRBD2,CASSIGGVTDTQYF,TGCGCCAGCAGCATCGGGGGGGTCACAGATACGCAGTATTTT
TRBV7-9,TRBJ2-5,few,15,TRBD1,CASSPGTGVGETQYF,TGTGCCAGCAGCCCTGGGACAGGGGTAGGAGAGACCCAGTACTTC
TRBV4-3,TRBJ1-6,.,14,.,CASSPARGNSPLHF,TGCGCCAGCAGCCCGGCCAGGGGAAATTCACCCCTCCACTTT
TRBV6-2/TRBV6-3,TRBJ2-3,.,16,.,CASSSRGTPYTDTQYF,TGTGCCAGCAGTAGTCGGGGGACCCCTTACACAGATACGCAGTATTTT
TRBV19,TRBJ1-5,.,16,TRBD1,CASSITGGRGNQPQHF,TGTGCCAGTAGTATAACAGGGGGCCGGGGCAATCAGCCCCAGCATTTT
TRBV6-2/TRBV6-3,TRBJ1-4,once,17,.,CASSYPGSGPFWEKLFF,TGTGCCAGCAGTTACCCGGGGTCGGGTCCATTTTGGGAAAAACTGTTTTTT
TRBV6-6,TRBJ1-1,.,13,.,CASAWGGATEAFF,TGTGCCAGCGCCTGGGGGGGGGCCACTGAAGCTTTCTTT
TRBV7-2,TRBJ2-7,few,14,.,CASSNYESSYEQYF,TGTGCCAGCAGCAACTATGAAAGTTCCTACGAGCAGTACTTC
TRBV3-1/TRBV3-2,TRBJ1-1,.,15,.,CASTRWSGMNTEAFF,TGTGCCAGCACCCGTTGGTCGGGGATGAACACTGAAGCTTTCTTT
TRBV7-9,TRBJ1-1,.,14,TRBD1,CASSQTGGRAEAFF,TGTGCCAGCAGCCAGACAGGGGGAAGGGCTGAAGCTTTCTTT
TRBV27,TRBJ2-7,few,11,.,CASSSGYEQYF,TGTGCCAGCAGTTCCGGCTACGAGCAGTACTTC
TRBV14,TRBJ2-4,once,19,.,CASSRTWIDRIAAKNIQYF,TGTGCCAGCAGCCGGACTTGGATAGACAGGATTGCAGCCAAAAACATTCAGTACTTC
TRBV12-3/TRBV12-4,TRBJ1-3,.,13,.,CASTDNIGNTIYF,TGTGCCAGCACCGACAATATTGGAAACACCATATATTTT
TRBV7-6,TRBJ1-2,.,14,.,CASSQPGENYGYTF,TGTGCCAGCAGCCAGCCGGGGGAGAATTATGGCTACACCTTC
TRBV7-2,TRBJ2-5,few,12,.,CASSPSPETQYF,TGTGCCAGCAGCCCCTCCCCTGAGACCCAGTACTTC
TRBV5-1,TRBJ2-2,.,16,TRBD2,CASSPSSGYPTGELFF,TGCGCCAGCAGCCCCTCTAGCGGTTACCCCACCGGGGAGCTGTTTTTT
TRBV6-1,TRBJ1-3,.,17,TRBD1,CASSEVPGQGLRNTIYF,TGTGCCAGCAGTGAAGTTCCGGGACAGGGCTTAAGAAACACCATATATTTT
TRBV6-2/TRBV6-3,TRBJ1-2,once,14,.,CASSHQGQGQSYTF,TGTGCCAGCAGCCACCAGGGGCAGGGACAAAGCTACACCTTC
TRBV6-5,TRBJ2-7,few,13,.,CASFRQGTSEQYF,TGTGCCAGTTTCCGCCAGGGGACGTCCGAGCAGTACTTC
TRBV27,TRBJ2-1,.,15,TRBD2,CASSRAGGQYNEQFF,TGTGCCAGCAGCCGAGCGGGGGGCCAGTACAATGAGCAGTTCTTC
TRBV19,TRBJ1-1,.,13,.,CASIGAKGAEAFF,TGTGCCAGTATTGGTGCCAAGGGGGCTGAAGCTTTCTTT
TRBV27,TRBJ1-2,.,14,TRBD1,CASSQTGFDYGYTF,TGTGCCAGCAGCCAGACAGGGTTTGACTATGGCTACACCTTC
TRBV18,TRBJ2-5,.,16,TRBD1,CASSPGSRGLPKTQYF,TGTGCCAGCTCACCAGGTAGCAGGGGGCTCCCGAAGACCCAGTACTTC
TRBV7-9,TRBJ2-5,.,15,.,CASSLVQGWGETQYF,TGTGCCAGCAGCTTAGTGCAGGGGTGGGGAGAGACCCAGTACTTC
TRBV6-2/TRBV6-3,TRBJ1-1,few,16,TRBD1,CASSYRIDRGNTEAFF,TGTGCCAGCAGTTACCGTATCGACAGGGGGAACACTGAAGCTTTCTTT
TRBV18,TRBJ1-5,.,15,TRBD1,CASSLGQGVIQPQHF,TGTGCCAGCTCACTCGGACAGGGTGTTATTCAGCCCCAGCATTTT
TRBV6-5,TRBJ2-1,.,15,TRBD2,CASSYGRGFHNEQFF,TGTGCCAGCAGTTACGGGAGGGGATTCCACAATGAGCAGTTCTTC
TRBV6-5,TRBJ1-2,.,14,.,CASRFPGVNYGYTF,TGTGCCAGCAGGTTTCCAGGGGTTAACTATGGCTACACCTTC
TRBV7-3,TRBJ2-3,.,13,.,CASSLGRGDTQYF,TGTGCCAGCAGCTTAGGCAGGGGTGATACGCAGTATTTT
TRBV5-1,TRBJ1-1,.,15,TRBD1,CASRRDRNLNTEAFF,TGCGCCAGCAGGAGGGACAGAAACTTGAACACTGAAGCTTTCTTT
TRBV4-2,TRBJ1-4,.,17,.,CASSQDNQGRANEKLFF,TGTGCCAGCAGCCAAGATAATCAGGGCCGGGCTAATGAAAAACTGTTTTTT
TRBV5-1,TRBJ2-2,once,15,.,CASSLQGMDTGELFF,TGCGCCAGCAGCTTGCAGGGGATGGACACCGGGGAGCTGTTTTTT
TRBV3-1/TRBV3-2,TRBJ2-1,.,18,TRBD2,CASSQGGRGAPSYNEQFF,TGTGCCAGCAGCCAAGGAGGGCGGGGGGCCCCCTCCTACAATGAGCAGTTCTTC
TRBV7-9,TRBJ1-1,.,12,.,CASSRAGTEAFF,TGTGCCAGCAGCCGGGCGGGGACCGAAGCTTTCTTT
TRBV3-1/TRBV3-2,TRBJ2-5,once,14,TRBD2,CASSHRLAGETQYF,TGTGCCAGCAGCCATAGACTAGCGGGAGAGACCCAGTACTTC
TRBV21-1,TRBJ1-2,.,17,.,CASSKEGGHRSNYGYTF,TGTGCCAGCAGCAAAGAAGGGGGTCACAGATCTAACTATGGCTACACCTTC
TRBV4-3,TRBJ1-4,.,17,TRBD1,CASSQELTGGAGEKLFF,TGCGCCAGCAGCCAAGAACTCACAGGGGGCGCGGGGGAAAAACTGTTTTTT
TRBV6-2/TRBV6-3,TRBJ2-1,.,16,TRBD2,CASSSSGAGGINEQFF,TGTGCCAGCAGTTCCTCAGGAGCGGGGGGGATTAATGAGCAGTTCTTC
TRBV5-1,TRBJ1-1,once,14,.,CASDYRPSNTEAFF,TGCGCCAGCGATTACAGGCCCTCGAACACTGAAGCTTTCTTT
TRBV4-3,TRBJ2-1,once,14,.,CASSQEFTGNEQFF,TGCGCCAGCAGCCAAGAGTTTACGGGAAACGAGCAGTTCTTC
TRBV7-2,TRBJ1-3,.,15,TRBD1,CASSPDRGQGNTIYF,TGTGCCAGCAGTCCGGACAGGGGGCAAGGAAACACCATATATTTT
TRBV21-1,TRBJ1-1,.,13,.,CASSKRQNTEAFF,TGTGCCAGCAGCAAAAGACAAAACACTGAAGCTTTCTTT
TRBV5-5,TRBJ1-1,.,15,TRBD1,CASSLTGEVETEAFF,TGTGCCAGCAGCTTAACAGGGGAGGTGGAGACTGAAGCTTTCTTT
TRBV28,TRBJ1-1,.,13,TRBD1,CASRAGTGGEAFF,TGTGCCAGCAGAGCCGGGACAGGGGGTGAAGCTTTCTTT